Presented here are 14 T cell receptor beta chains from one specimen sequenced in a study of T cell responses to AZD1222 COVID-19 vaccine. Measured with immunoSEQ multiplex PCR; TCRdb has only the in-frame clones, and not every one. The profile covers about 100,000 clones, with around nine tenths appearing a single time and 15% to 20% taken by the ten largest. Sequenced material: peripheral blood, taken on day 0 of AZD1222 vaccination. The receptors derive from an adult in good health.

This chain connects TRBV6-2 or TRBV6-3 to TRBJ1-1; weak D call: TRBD1 (6 bases). The CDR3 is 15 amino acids. Germline V gives CDR1 MNHEY, CDR2 SVGEGT. V lost 5 bases and J 2 bases, leaving 15 bases between the germline ends. CDR3 bases: TGTGCCAGCAGTACCCCCACAGGGCCCAACACTGAAGCTTTCTTT. It encodes CASSTPTGPNTEAFF.

CDR3 in amino acids: CASSPPGVGAEAFF. As DNA, the CDR3 is TGTGCCAGCTCACCACCGGGGGTAGGGGCTGAAGCTTTCTTT. The V gene is TRBV18, the J gene TRBJ1-1, with a tentative D call TRBD1 (5 bases). Trimming pared 0 bases from V and 6 bases from J, leaving 11 bases between. The CDR3 has 14 residues. The germline V gene encodes CDR1 KGHSH and CDR2 LQKENI.

The chain employs TRBV30 and TRBJ2-7; possibly TRBD2 for D (6 bases). The germline V gene encodes CDR1 GTSNPN and CDR2 SVGIG (reference sequence). The CDR3 contains 16 residues. Trimming pared 0 bases from V and 0 bases from J, leaving 15 bases between. The CDR3 nucleotides are TGTGCCTGGAGTGTACGACGCGGGACTTTCTCCTACGAGCAGTACTTC. It is translated as CAWSVRRGTFSYEQYF.

The J gene is TRBJ1-1, the V gene TRBV7-9; D perhaps matches TRBD1 (6 bases). V gave up 4 bases and J gave up 1 base, with 7 bases separating them. Germline assignment: CDR1 SEHNR and CDR2 FQNEAQ (reference sequence). This CDR3 has 13 residues. The DNA for the CDR3 is TGTGCCAGCAGCTCGACAGGGAACACTGAAGCTTTCTTT. Its protein is CASSSTGNTEAFF.

This clone was seen only once. V usage is TRBV10-1 and J usage is TRBJ2-1; 11 bases align to TRBD2. V lost 6 bases, J lost 2 bases, and 3 bases stayed unmatched. The CDR3 has 15 residues. From germline, CDR1 is WNHNN and CDR2 SYGVQD (reference sequence). The CDR3 protein is CASSLAGGPYNEQFF. The CDR3 nucleotides are TGCGCCAGCAGCCTAGCGGGGGGCCCCTACAATGAGCAGTTCTTC.

The chain couples TRBV11-2 to TRBJ2-1, with a tentative D call TRBD2 (6 bases). The germline gives CDR1 SGHAT, CDR2 FQNNGV. V was pared by 6 bases and J by 7 bases, with 19 bases between. The CDR3 has 15 residues. CDR3: CASRNPGGSENEQFF. The CDR3 nucleotides read TGTGCCAGCAGGAACCCCGGGGGTAGCGAGAATGAGCAGTTCTTC.

The CDR3 DNA sequence: TGCAGCGTTATGCAGGACTTGAACACTGAAGCTTTCTTT. Translated, it gives CSVMQDLNTEAFF. The gene calls are TRBV29-1 and TRBJ1-1; D uncertain. The V end was cut by 5 bases, the J end by 0 bases, with 10 bases between. Germline V gene lookup returns CDR1 SQVTM and CDR2 ANQGSEA. CDR3 size: 13 residues.

This chain uses TRBV18 with TRBJ2-5; D might be TRBD1 or TRBD2, each matching 5 bases. The ends were cut back, 6 bases at V and 5 bases at J, with 22 bases in the middle. The CDR3 is made up of 16 amino acids. Germline CDR1 reads KGHSH; CDR2 reads LQKENI. The CDR3 nucleotides are TGTGCCAGCTCCGGTGCCCCGTTTGGGGGTAGGGAGACCCAGTACTTC. Translated: CASSGAPFGGRETQYF.

The chain has TRBV5-4 and TRBJ2-6; D gene unclear. This CDR3 region has 18 residues. Per germline, CDR1 SGHNT and CDR2 YYREEE (reference sequence). V lost 4 bases and J lost 0, with 17 bases in between. The CDR3 nucleotides are TGTGCCAGCAGCCCCTGGGGATTTGGGGTCTCTGGGGCCAACGTCCTGACTTTC. Protein: CASSPWGFGVSGANVLTF.

Concerning this clone: The junction differs from germline at one of its ends, possibly a read error. The chain combines TRBV2 with TRBJ1-2; D may be TRBD1 (6 bases). This CDR3 comprises 14 residues. CDR1 SNHLY and CDR2 FYNNEI come from the germline V gene. Written as DNA, the CDR3 is TGTGCCAGCAGTGAGGGACACACTAAACCCCGATCCGTCTTC. Translating gives CASSEGHTKPRSVF.

The chain recombines TRBV29-1 with TRBJ2-7, with 11 bases identical to TRBD1. V was pared by 3 bases and J by 5 bases, with 15 bases of the junction left unmatched. The CDR3 is 17 residues long. Looked up from germline, CDR1 is SQVTM and CDR2 is ANQGSEA. CDR3 region: CSVEGGQGDDVGNEQYF. In DNA form, the CDR3 reads TGCAGCGTTGAGGGGGGACAGGGGGACGACGTCGGGAACGAGCAGTACTTC.

The chain uses TRBV5-4 and TRBJ1-2; no definite D call. This CDR3 comprises 14 residues. Trimming shortened V by 3 bases and J by 5 bases, and 14 bases separated the two germline ends. CDR1 and CDR2 from the germline V gene are SGHNT and YYREEE (reference sequence). For the CDR3, the DNA is TGTGCCAGCAGCTCTGCCGGGGTTTCTTATGGCTACACCTTC. This gives the protein CASSSAGVSYGYTF.

The V gene is TRBV6-2 or TRBV6-3, the J gene TRBJ2-5, with 11 bases identical to TRBD2. The V gene's germline CDR1 is MNHEY and CDR2 SVGEGT. The length of the CDR3 is 16 residues. With 2 bases clipped from V and 3 bases from J, the junction kept 5 bases outside the gene matches. The CDR3 spells CASSYTSGGLKETQYF. The CDR3 bases are TGTGCCAGCAGTTACACTAGCGGGGGTTTAAAAGAGACCCAGTACTTC.

The sample holds one count of this clone. The rearrangement joins TRBV2 to TRBJ2-1; D gene uncertain. The CDR3 spans 12 residues. CDR1 SNHLY and CDR2 FYNNEI come from the germline V gene. V lost 3 bases, J lost 13 bases, and 13 bases lay in between. CDR3 sequence: CASSESSSRQFF. CDR3 DNA sequence: TGTGCCAGCAGTGAGAGTAGTAGCCGCCAGTTCTTC.